This TCR beta chain derives from a study of T cell responses to AZD1222 COVID-19 vaccine. Study-level results: Spike was spanned by vaccine-associated CD4 TCRs, with dominance at 160-218 and 743-854. Females made up more of the donors, who were largely white British, and clonal diversity may have come out too low.

Trimming shortened V by 0 bases and J by 11 bases, and 13 bases separated the two germline ends. This CDR3 comprises 13 residues. Germline CDR1 LGHNA, CDR2 YNFKEQ. The assay was immunoSEQ multiplex PCR, and TCRdb's table has in-frame clones only and misses some. This sample has over 150,000 clones; roughly 92% occur once, and the top ten carry 1.6%. Points on this clone: The antigen is undetermined.

This specimen consisted of peripheral blood, obtained on day 0 of AZD1222 vaccination. This chain uses TRBV4-2 with TRBJ1-1; unclear D gene. This sequence originates from an adult in good health. CDR3 protein: CASSQDLRQGAFF. The DNA of the CDR3 is TGTGCCAGCAGCCAAGATTTGAGGCAAGGCGCTTTCTTT.